The subject of this entry is one T cell receptor beta chain. This entry is derived from a study of blood T cell repertoires in COVID-19. Across the whole study: The samples span acute and convalescent COVID-19 from the United States, Italy and Spain. In each case, the material was cDNA or gDNA derived from T cells, B-cell-depleted T cells, or PBMCs.

The V gene's germline CDR1 is SGHTA and CDR2 FQGNSA. V was clipped by 3 bases and J by 2 bases; unmatched bases: 1. CDR3 length equals 14 residues. This table comes from immunoSEQ multiplex PCR, and its TCRdb copy is limited to in-frame clones, with some not included. The sample yields around 100,000 clones, 75% to 90% seen once. The sequence was collected from a man older than 75 with acute or convalescent COVID-19. Sample: peripheral blood. J is TRBJ2-7 and V is TRBV7-2; 10 bases are shared with TRBD2. The CDR3 DNA sequence: TGTGCCAGCAGCTTGGGACTAGCGACCTACGAGCAGTACTTC. This encodes CASSLGLATYEQYF. Based on the CDR3 plus reference TRBV7-2 and TRBJ2-7, the full variable domain is GAGVSQSPSNKVTEKGKDVELRCDPISGHTALYWYRQSLGQGLEFLIYFQGNSAPDKSGLPSDRFSAERTGGSVSTLTIQRTQQEDSAVYLCASSLGLATYEQYFGPGTRLTVT.